This TCR beta chain was found in a study of blood T cell repertoires in COVID-19 (dated by TCRdb to the early 2020s). The study in broad terms: The collaborator samples originated in the United States, Italy and Spain and spanned the acute and convalescent phases of COVID-19. Nearly every sample came with metadata listing a de-identified subject ID, COVID-19 status, age in years and sex. The repertoires were made available in a free public database intended to serve as a resource for research on the immune response to SARS-CoV-2. The samples were drawn from two sources: the first 160 participants of the ongoing ImmuneRACE study, and fewer than 1,500 subjects contributed by 6 global collaborators. The material from the prospective study consisted of cDNA or gDNA derived from T cells, B-cell-depleted T cells, or PBMCs. HLA class I and class II types, where available, came from metadata supplied by the sample provider rather than from assay-based typing. Subjects who had been exposed to COVID-19, were actively infected with it, or had recovered from it provided the deeply sampled blood TCRbeta repertoires that made up the dataset. Broader findings and caveats from the paper: How much clinical and demographic metadata was included differed by source and by participant, and the metadata was provided uncurated.

TCRbeta CDR3 regions were amplified from genomic DNA using the immunoSEQ Assay, a bias-controlled multiplex PCR. The original pipeline was this. Nucleated cell counts per sample were estimated from amplification of reference gene primers within the assay. To quantify the absolute abundance of each unique TCRbeta CDR3 rearrangement, sequence reads were collapsed and filtered. For each sample, productive Simpson clonality was calculated as the square root of Simpson's diversity index across productive rearrangements. The clones in this table, taken by TCRdb from immuneACCESS, are in-frame only. Not every clone is retained; where verified, under half of the shortfall comes from an unresolved V gene, and the cause of the rest is unknown. V and J calls and clone size are copied from that table; D and trimming were computed from the DNA. This sample lists roughly 260,000 clones; around 82% were detected once. The ten biggest clones cover approximately 4.5% of the sample.

Comment on this clone: Its cognate antigen has yet to be identified. Qualities for individual bases were not recorded, and no much larger clone is one base off.

The CDR3 numbers 11 residues from cysteine through phenylalanine. Only the CDR3 DNA stays, 33 bases, in frame from base 1. For CDR1 and CDR2, the germline V gene (reference sequence) lists LGHDT and YNNKEL. Trimming takes 0 bases from V and 12 bases from J, and the germline ends sit 9 bases apart. Whole blood was collected in K2EDTA tubes by collaborating institutions according to the institutions' own protocols. For TCRbeta analysis, collaborators shipped samples in one of three forms: frozen whole blood, isolated PBMCs, or DNA extracted from either of those sample types. The sequencing sample was made of peripheral blood. The clonotype originates from a woman in her 70s with acute or convalescent COVID-19. The chain links TRBV3-1 (or the pseudogene TRBV3-2) with TRBJ2-7, with no confidently assigned D gene. The bases read TGTGCCAGCAGCCAAGATCGGAAGCGGTACTTC. This codes for CASSQDRKRYF.